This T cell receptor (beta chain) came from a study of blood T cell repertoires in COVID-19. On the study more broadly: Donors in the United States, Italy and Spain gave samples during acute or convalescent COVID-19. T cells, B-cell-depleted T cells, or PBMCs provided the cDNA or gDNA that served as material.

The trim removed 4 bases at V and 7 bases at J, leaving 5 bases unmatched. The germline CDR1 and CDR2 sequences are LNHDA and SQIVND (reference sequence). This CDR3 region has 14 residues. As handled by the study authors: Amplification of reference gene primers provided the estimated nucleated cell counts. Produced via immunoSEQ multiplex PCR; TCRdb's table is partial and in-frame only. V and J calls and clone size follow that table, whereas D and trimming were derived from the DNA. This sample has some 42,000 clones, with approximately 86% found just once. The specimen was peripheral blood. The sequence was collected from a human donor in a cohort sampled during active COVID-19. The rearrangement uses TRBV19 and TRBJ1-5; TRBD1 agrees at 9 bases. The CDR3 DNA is TGTGCCAGTAGTAACAGGGGGCCGTTGCAGCCCCAGCATTTT. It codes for CASSNRGPLQPQHF.